This TCR beta chain was observed in a study of blood T cell repertoires in COVID-19. Here immunoSEQ multiplex PCR was the method, and the copy in TCRdb shows in-frame clones only, minus some. Here the sample spans some 64,000 clones, under 80% being singletons. Trimming took off 1 base at V and 4 bases at J, with 10 bases between the two ends. The CDR3 consists of 14 residues. CDR1 is SGHTA and CDR2 is FQGNSA in the germline V gene. Participants in the exposed group had met a COVID-19 case in the 2 weeks before joining the study. Sequences were obtained from PBMCs or T cells enriched from blood (not recorded which). The V gene is TRBV7-2, the J gene TRBJ1-1, with D uncertain. The origin of this receptor is a woman aged 60-70 years who had been exposed to COVID-19. The CDR3 sequence is CASSLVGRSTEAFF. DNA of the CDR3: TGTGCCAGCAGCTTAGTAGGGAGGAGCACTGAAGCTTTCTTT.